These T cell receptor beta chains were read from a single sample in a study of T-cell reconstitution after alpha-beta-depleted transplantation in children. TCRdb reprocessed the PCR reads with MiXCR, giving one entry per CDR3 protein. The table lists approximately 490,000 distinct CDR3 sequences, under 15% of them singletons, with about 5% in the top ten. Sample: PBMCs from the stem cell graft donor, taken from the stem cell graft. These receptors all come from a human donor who donated a stem cell graft to a child with combined immunodeficiency. CDR3s include the opening cysteine and the closing phenylalanine or tryptophan. Fields, in order: D gene, J gene, V gene, clone size, CDR3 protein, CDR3 DNA. The D gene is left open where the match is weak. Clone size is shown for a subset of rows, as once, few, many or a class of expanded clone.

d_call: NA; j_call: TRBJ2-5; v_call: TRBV29-1; clone_size: NA; cdr3_aa: CSVQMHHGGAQYF; cdr3_nt: TGCAGCGTTCAAATGCACCACGGAGGAGCCCAGTACTTC
d_call: NA; j_call: TRBJ2-5; v_call: TRBV9; clone_size: NA; cdr3_aa: CASSVVQKSGAQYF; cdr3_nt: TGTGCCAGCAGCGTAGTTCAGAAGAGTGGGGCCCAGTACTTC
d_call: NA; j_call: TRBJ2-7; v_call: TRBV20-1; clone_size: few; cdr3_aa: CSALGDLLLEQYF; cdr3_nt: TGCAGTGCGCTCGGCGACCTATTACTCGAGCAGTACTTC
d_call: NA; j_call: TRBJ1-1; v_call: TRBV9; clone_size: NA; cdr3_aa: CASSSHREDPEAFF; cdr3_nt: TGTGCCAGCAGCTCACACAGGGAGGACCCTGAAGCTTTCTTT
d_call: NA; j_call: TRBJ1-1; v_call: TRBV21-1; clone_size: NA; cdr3_aa: CASSKEIQGVMALRNTEAFF; cdr3_nt: TGTGCCAGCAGCAAAGAAATCCAGGGGGTTATGGCGCTACGGAACACTGAAGCTTTCTTT
d_call: NA; j_call: TRBJ2-7; v_call: TRBV10-3; clone_size: NA; cdr3_aa: CAITMGAEYEQYF; cdr3_nt: TGTGCCATCACGATGGGAGCGGAGTACGAGCAGTACTTC
d_call: TRBD1; j_call: TRBJ1-5; v_call: TRBV6-5; clone_size: few; cdr3_aa: CASSYPGTVNQPQHF; cdr3_nt: TGTGCCAGCAGTTACCCAGGGACAGTCAATCAGCCCCAGCATTTT
d_call: TRBD2; j_call: TRBJ2-3; v_call: TRBV5-1; clone_size: few; cdr3_aa: CASSSRGGNTDTQYF; cdr3_nt: TGCGCCAGCAGCTCCCGGGGGGGGAACACAGATACGCAGTATTTT
d_call: TRBD1; j_call: TRBJ2-7; v_call: TRBV11-2; clone_size: NA; cdr3_aa: CASSFTDRAWEQYF; cdr3_nt: TGTGCCAGCAGCTTTACGGACAGGGCGTGGGAGCAGTACTTC
d_call: NA; j_call: TRBJ1-3; v_call: TRBV3-1; clone_size: few; cdr3_aa: CASSQGTTIYF; cdr3_nt: TGTGCCAGCAGCCAAGGAACCACCATATATTTT
d_call: NA; j_call: TRBJ2-4; v_call: TRBV15; clone_size: many; cdr3_aa: CATSLYDQRNIQYF; cdr3_nt: TGTGCCACCAGCTTATACGATCAGCGAAACATTCAGTACTTC
d_call: NA; j_call: TRBJ2-6; v_call: TRBV7-9; clone_size: many; cdr3_aa: CASSLPPGANVLTF; cdr3_nt: TGTGCCAGCAGCTTACCTCCTGGGGCCAACGTCCTGACTTTC
d_call: NA; j_call: TRBJ1-5; v_call: TRBV20-1; clone_size: many; cdr3_aa: CSAEQEGNQPQHF; cdr3_nt: TGCAGTGCGGAACAGGAGGGCAATCAGCCCCAGCATTTT
d_call: NA; j_call: TRBJ1-2; v_call: TRBV20-1; clone_size: NA; cdr3_aa: CSALRQLDYGYTF; cdr3_nt: TGCAGTGCCTTACGTCAGTTGGACTATGGCTACACCTTC
d_call: TRBD2; j_call: TRBJ2-1; v_call: TRBV30; clone_size: many; cdr3_aa: CAWSPGTSGNNEQFF; cdr3_nt: TGTGCCTGGAGTCCTGGGACTAGCGGAAACAATGAGCAGTTCTTC
d_call: TRBD2; j_call: TRBJ2-7; v_call: TRBV6-5; clone_size: many; cdr3_aa: CASSYGGEQQTYEQYF; cdr3_nt: TGTGCCAGCAGTTACGGGGGGGAACAGCAAACCTACGAGCAGTACTTC
d_call: NA; j_call: TRBJ2-1; v_call: TRBV10-3; clone_size: few; cdr3_aa: CAISESRLETSSYNEQFF; cdr3_nt: TGTGCCATCAGTGAGTCGAGGTTAGAGACGAGCTCCTACAATGAGCAGTTCTTC
d_call: NA; j_call: TRBJ2-1; v_call: TRBV27; clone_size: many; cdr3_aa: CASSPLASSYNEQFF; cdr3_nt: TGTGCCAGCAGTCCACTAGCCAGCTCCTACAATGAGCAGTTCTTC
d_call: NA; j_call: TRBJ2-1; v_call: TRBV4-3; clone_size: NA; cdr3_aa: CASSPYGGPYNEQFF; cdr3_nt: TGCGCCAGCAGCCCGTACGGGGGGCCCTACAATGAGCAGTTCTTC
d_call: NA; j_call: TRBJ2-3; v_call: TRBV27; clone_size: NA; cdr3_aa: CASRERRERTADTQYF; cdr3_nt: TGTGCCAGCAGAGAACGACGGGAGAGGACTGCAGATACGCAGTATTTT
d_call: NA; j_call: TRBJ2-6; v_call: TRBV12-3/TRBV12-4; clone_size: NA; cdr3_aa: CASSITGNGANVLTF; cdr3_nt: TGTGCCAGCAGTATTACAGGGAATGGGGCCAACGTCCTGACTTTC
d_call: TRBD2; j_call: TRBJ2-5; v_call: TRBV3-1; clone_size: NA; cdr3_aa: CASSQEGLAVPSETQYF; cdr3_nt: TGTGCCAGCAGCCAAGAGGGACTAGCGGTCCCGAGTGAGACCCAGTACTTC
d_call: NA; j_call: TRBJ2-3; v_call: TRBV12-3/TRBV12-4; clone_size: many; cdr3_aa: CASSRHLSTDTQYF; cdr3_nt: TGTGCCAGCAGTCGGCACTTAAGCACAGATACGCAGTATTTT
d_call: TRBD1; j_call: TRBJ1-2; v_call: TRBV4-1; clone_size: NA; cdr3_aa: CASSQEEGQGHYGYTF; cdr3_nt: TGCGCCAGCAGCCAAGAGGAGGGACAGGGGCACTATGGCTACACCTTC
d_call: NA; j_call: TRBJ2-1; v_call: TRBV2; clone_size: few; cdr3_aa: CASSGNAMAYNEQFF; cdr3_nt: TGTGCCAGCAGTGGGAACGCCATGGCCTACAATGAGCAGTTCTTC
d_call: NA; j_call: TRBJ2-1; v_call: TRBV29-1; clone_size: many; cdr3_aa: CSVQADSYNEQFF; cdr3_nt: TGCAGCGTTCAGGCTGACTCCTACAATGAGCAGTTCTTC
d_call: NA; j_call: TRBJ2-5; v_call: TRBV6-1; clone_size: NA; cdr3_aa: CASTAGAQETQYF; cdr3_nt: TGTGCCAGCACGGCCGGAGCCCAAGAGACCCAGTACTTC
d_call: NA; j_call: TRBJ2-7; v_call: TRBV12-3/TRBV12-4; clone_size: NA; cdr3_aa: CASSRQSRGYEQYF; cdr3_nt: TGTGCCAGCAGCCGCCAATCTCGGGGATACGAGCAGTACTTC
d_call: TRBD1; j_call: TRBJ2-1; v_call: TRBV11-2; clone_size: NA; cdr3_aa: CASSSVKLGQFSYNEQFF; cdr3_nt: TGTGCCAGCAGCTCAGTGAAGTTGGGACAGTTCTCCTACAATGAGCAGTTCTTC
d_call: NA; j_call: TRBJ1-1; v_call: TRBV12-3/TRBV12-4; clone_size: many; cdr3_aa: CASRNNQGTEAFF; cdr3_nt: TGTGCCAGCAGGAACAATCAGGGAACTGAAGCTTTCTTT
d_call: NA; j_call: TRBJ1-1; v_call: TRBV11-2; clone_size: NA; cdr3_aa: CASNRPERNTEAFF; cdr3_nt: TGTGCCAGCAACCGACCTGAACGGAACACTGAAGCTTTCTTT
d_call: NA; j_call: TRBJ1-6; v_call: TRBV12-3/TRBV12-4; clone_size: few; cdr3_aa: CASSLGRNIHSPLHF; cdr3_nt: TGTGCCAGCAGTTTGGGCAGGAACATCCATTCACCCCTCCACTTT
d_call: TRBD1; j_call: TRBJ2-6; v_call: TRBV20-1; clone_size: NA; cdr3_aa: CSAVRGTENSGANVLTF; cdr3_nt: TGCAGTGCGGTAAGAGGGACAGAGAACTCTGGGGCCAACGTCCTGACTTTC
d_call: NA; j_call: TRBJ1-1; v_call: TRBV9; clone_size: few; cdr3_aa: CASSVGDLNTEAFF; cdr3_nt: TGTGCCAGCAGCGTAGGGGACCTGAACACTGAAGCTTTCTTT
d_call: NA; j_call: TRBJ2-7; v_call: TRBV29-1; clone_size: few; cdr3_aa: CSVGTFLNEQYF; cdr3_nt: TGCAGCGTTGGTACCTTCTTGAATGAGCAGTACTTC
d_call: NA; j_call: TRBJ2-3; v_call: TRBV13; clone_size: NA; cdr3_aa: CASSLRDRDTQYF; cdr3_nt: TGTGCCAGCAGCCTGAGGGACCGGGATACGCAGTATTTT
d_call: NA; j_call: TRBJ1-6; v_call: TRBV27; clone_size: few; cdr3_aa: CASSLSRGLGNSPLHF; cdr3_nt: TGTGCCAGCAGTTTATCGCGTGGCCTGGGGAATTCACCCCTCCACTTT
d_call: NA; j_call: TRBJ2-7; v_call: TRBV7-2; clone_size: few; cdr3_aa: CASSPPGAYSYEQYF; cdr3_nt: TGTGCCAGCAGCCCACCGGGGGCATACTCCTACGAGCAGTACTTC
d_call: TRBD2; j_call: TRBJ2-3; v_call: TRBV27; clone_size: few; cdr3_aa: CATIAGGTDTQYF; cdr3_nt: TGTGCCACCATAGCGGGGGGAACAGATACGCAGTATTTT
d_call: NA; j_call: TRBJ1-5; v_call: TRBV6-6; clone_size: many; cdr3_aa: CASSYDRLSQHF; cdr3_nt: TGTGCCAGCAGTTACGACCGGCTGTCCCAGCATTTT
d_call: TRBD1; j_call: TRBJ1-2; v_call: TRBV20-1; clone_size: NA; cdr3_aa: CSATKGAHGYTF; cdr3_nt: TGCAGTGCCACCAAGGGGGCCCATGGCTACACCTTC
d_call: NA; j_call: TRBJ2-2; v_call: TRBV6-2/TRBV6-3; clone_size: few; cdr3_aa: CASSYFTVVPRAGELFF; cdr3_nt: TGTGCCAGCAGTTACTTTACAGTGGTTCCTCGGGCCGGGGAGCTGTTTTTT
d_call: NA; j_call: TRBJ2-3; v_call: TRBV5-1; clone_size: NA; cdr3_aa: CASSEGVLGTDTQYF; cdr3_nt: TGCGCCAGCAGCGAGGGGGTCCTCGGAACAGATACGCAGTATTTT
d_call: TRBD1; j_call: TRBJ2-3; v_call: TRBV19; clone_size: NA; cdr3_aa: CASSQGQPSTDTQYF; cdr3_nt: TGTGCCAGTAGCCAGGGACAGCCTAGCACAGATACGCAGTATTTT
d_call: NA; j_call: TRBJ1-5; v_call: TRBV27; clone_size: few; cdr3_aa: CASSLQGLGQPQHF; cdr3_nt: TGTGCCAGCAGTCTACAGGGTTTGGGTCAGCCCCAGCATTTT
d_call: NA; j_call: TRBJ2-5; v_call: TRBV11-3; clone_size: NA; cdr3_aa: CASSLDSYHQETQYF; cdr3_nt: TGTGCCAGCAGCTTAGACTCATACCACCAAGAGACCCAGTACTTC
d_call: TRBD2; j_call: TRBJ2-7; v_call: TRBV2; clone_size: few; cdr3_aa: CASGRLAGVNEQYF; cdr3_nt: TGTGCCAGCGGCCGACTAGCGGGGGTTAACGAGCAGTACTTC
d_call: NA; j_call: TRBJ2-1; v_call: TRBV14; clone_size: NA; cdr3_aa: CASSQGWATSAYNEQFF; cdr3_nt: TGTGCCAGCAGCCAAGGCTGGGCCACCTCCGCCTACAATGAGCAGTTCTTC
d_call: NA; j_call: TRBJ1-2; v_call: TRBV9; clone_size: NA; cdr3_aa: CASSATPDGGGYGYTF; cdr3_nt: TGTGCCAGCAGCGCGACTCCTGACGGGGGCGGCTATGGCTACACCTTC
d_call: TRBD2; j_call: TRBJ2-7; v_call: TRBV5-1; clone_size: few; cdr3_aa: CASSPGGGRAWYEQYF; cdr3_nt: TGCGCCAGCAGCCCGGGTGGTGGGAGGGCCTGGTACGAGCAGTACTTC
d_call: NA; j_call: TRBJ1-4; v_call: TRBV7-9; clone_size: NA; cdr3_aa: CASRAGTGEKLFF; cdr3_nt: TGTGCCAGCAGGGCGGGTACCGGTGAAAAACTGTTTTTT
d_call: NA; j_call: TRBJ1-6; v_call: TRBV30; clone_size: few; cdr3_aa: CAWSMGDNSPLHF; cdr3_nt: TGTGCCTGGAGTATGGGGGATAATTCACCCCTCCACTTT
d_call: TRBD1; j_call: TRBJ1-1; v_call: TRBV12-3/TRBV12-4; clone_size: NA; cdr3_aa: CASSRTGETEAFF; cdr3_nt: TGTGCCAGCAGCCGGACAGGGGAGACTGAAGCTTTCTTT
d_call: NA; j_call: TRBJ2-2; v_call: TRBV30; clone_size: NA; cdr3_aa: CAWSGGPSRNTGELFF; cdr3_nt: TGTGCCTGGAGCGGGGGGCCCAGCCGAAACACCGGGGAGCTGTTTTTT
d_call: NA; j_call: TRBJ2-5; v_call: TRBV9; clone_size: NA; cdr3_aa: CASSVAASTETQYF; cdr3_nt: TGTGCCAGCAGCGTAGCTGCCAGCACGGAGACCCAGTACTTC